This T cell receptor beta chain was sequenced for a study of T cell changes during pregnancy in multiple sclerosis. The CDR3 is made up of 17 amino acids. Germline CDR1 reads MDHEN; CDR2 reads SYDVKM. V was cut by 7 bases and J by 4 bases, with 22 bases left in between. Sequenced by immunoSEQ multiplex PCR; TCRdb stores in-frame clones only, minus some. The sample contains under 90,000 clones, about 93% of which appear only once. Here the sequenced sample was peripheral blood, taken in the second trimester of pregnancy. The receptor was derived from a female donor in good health, enrolled as a control in a pregnancy study. V is TRBV28 and J is TRBJ2-2; maybe TRBD2 (7 bases). In DNA, the CDR3 is TGTGCCAGCATAACCGGGGGGCTGGGCGGCGGCACCGGGGAGCTGTTTTTT. It encodes CASITGGLGGGTGELFF.